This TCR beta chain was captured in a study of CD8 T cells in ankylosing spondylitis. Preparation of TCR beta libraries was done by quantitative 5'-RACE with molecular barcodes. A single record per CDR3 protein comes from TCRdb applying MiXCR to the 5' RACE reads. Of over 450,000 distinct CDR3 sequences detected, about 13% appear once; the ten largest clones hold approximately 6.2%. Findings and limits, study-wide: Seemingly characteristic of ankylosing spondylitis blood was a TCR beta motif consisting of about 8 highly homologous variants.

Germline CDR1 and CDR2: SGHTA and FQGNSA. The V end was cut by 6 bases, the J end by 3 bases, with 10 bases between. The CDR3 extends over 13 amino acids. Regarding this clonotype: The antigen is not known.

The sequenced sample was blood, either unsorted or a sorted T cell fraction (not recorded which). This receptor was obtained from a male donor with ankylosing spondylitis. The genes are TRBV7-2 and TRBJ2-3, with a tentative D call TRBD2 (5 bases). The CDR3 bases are TGTGCCAGCAGTCAGGACTGGACAGATACGCAGTATTTT. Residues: CASSQDWTDTQYF.